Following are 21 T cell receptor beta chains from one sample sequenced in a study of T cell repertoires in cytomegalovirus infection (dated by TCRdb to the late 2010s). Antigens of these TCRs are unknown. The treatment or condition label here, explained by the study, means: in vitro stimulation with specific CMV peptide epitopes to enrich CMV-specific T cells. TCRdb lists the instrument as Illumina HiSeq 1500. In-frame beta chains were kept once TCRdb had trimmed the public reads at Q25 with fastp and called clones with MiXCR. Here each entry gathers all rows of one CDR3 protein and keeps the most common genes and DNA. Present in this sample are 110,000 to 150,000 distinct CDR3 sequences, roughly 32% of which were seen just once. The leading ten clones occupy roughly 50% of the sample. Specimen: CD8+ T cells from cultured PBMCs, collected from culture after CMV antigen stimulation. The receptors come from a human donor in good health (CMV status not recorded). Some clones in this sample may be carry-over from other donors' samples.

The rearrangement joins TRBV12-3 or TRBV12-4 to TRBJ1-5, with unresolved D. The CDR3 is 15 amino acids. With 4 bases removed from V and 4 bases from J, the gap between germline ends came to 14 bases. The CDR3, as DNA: TGTGCCAGCAGTTCCTCAAGGAGCCCAAATCAGCCCCAGCATTTT. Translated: CASSSSRSPNQPQHF.

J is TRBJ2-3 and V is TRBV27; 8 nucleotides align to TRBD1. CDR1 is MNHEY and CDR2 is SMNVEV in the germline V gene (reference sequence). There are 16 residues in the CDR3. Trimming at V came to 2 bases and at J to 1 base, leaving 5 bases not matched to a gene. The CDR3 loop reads CASSLLPGQGTDTQYF. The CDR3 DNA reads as TGTGCCAGCAGTTTACTTCCGGGACAGGGCACAGATACGCAGTATTTT.

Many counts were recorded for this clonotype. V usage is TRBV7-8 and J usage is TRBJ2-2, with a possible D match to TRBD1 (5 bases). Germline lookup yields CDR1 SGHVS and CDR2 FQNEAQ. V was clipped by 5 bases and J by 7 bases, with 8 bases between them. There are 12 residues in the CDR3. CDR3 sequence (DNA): TGTGCCAGCAGCCTAGACAGCGGGGAGCTGTTTTTT. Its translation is CASSLDSGELFF. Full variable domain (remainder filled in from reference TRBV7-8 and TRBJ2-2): GAGVSQSPRYKVAKRGQDVALRCDPISGHVSLFWYQQALGQGPEFLTYFQNEAQLDKSGLPSDRFFAERPEGSVSTLKIQRTQQEDSAVYLCASSLDSGELFFGEGSRLTVL.

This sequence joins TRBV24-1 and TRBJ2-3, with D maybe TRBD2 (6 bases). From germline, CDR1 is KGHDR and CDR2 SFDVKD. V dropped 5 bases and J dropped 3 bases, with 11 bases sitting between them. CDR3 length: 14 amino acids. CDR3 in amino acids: CATSAAGPTDTQYF. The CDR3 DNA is TGTGCCACCAGTGCTGCGGGGCCTACAGATACGCAGTATTTT.

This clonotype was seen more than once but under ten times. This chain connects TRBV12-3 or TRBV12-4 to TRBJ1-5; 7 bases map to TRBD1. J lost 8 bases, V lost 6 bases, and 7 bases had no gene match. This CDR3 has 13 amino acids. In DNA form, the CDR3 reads TGTGCCAGCAGAATGACAGGGTGGGAGCCCCAGCATTTT. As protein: CASRMTGWEPQHF.

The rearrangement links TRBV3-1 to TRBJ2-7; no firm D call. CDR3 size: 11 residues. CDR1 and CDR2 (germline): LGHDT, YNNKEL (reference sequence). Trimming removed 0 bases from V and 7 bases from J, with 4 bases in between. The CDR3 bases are TGTGCCAGCAGCCAAGATAGGGAGCAGTACTTC. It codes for CASSQDREQYF.

The CDR3 reads CATSLRGYNEQFF. The CDR3 bases are TGTGCCACCAGTTTGCGGGGGTATAATGAGCAGTTCTTC. The chain couples TRBV24-1 to TRBJ2-1, with TRBD2 identical over 7 bases. V dropped 6 bases and J dropped 7; count of bases not matched to a gene: 5. CDR1 KGHDR and CDR2 SFDVKD come from the germline V gene. The CDR3 runs 13 residues.

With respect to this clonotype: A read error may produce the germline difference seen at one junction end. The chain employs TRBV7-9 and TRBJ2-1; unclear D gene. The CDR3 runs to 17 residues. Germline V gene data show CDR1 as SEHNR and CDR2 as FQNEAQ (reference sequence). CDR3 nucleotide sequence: TGTGCCAGCAGCTTAGCCAGCATTCCGAGCTCCTACAATAAGCAGTTCTTC. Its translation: CASSLASIPSSYNKQFF.

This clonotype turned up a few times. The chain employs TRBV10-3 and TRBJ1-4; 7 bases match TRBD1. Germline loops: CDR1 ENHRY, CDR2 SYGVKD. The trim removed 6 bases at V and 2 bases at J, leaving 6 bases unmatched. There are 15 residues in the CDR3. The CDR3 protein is CAISADRATNEKLFF. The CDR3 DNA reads TGTGCCATCAGCGCAGACAGGGCCACTAATGAAAAACTGTTTTTT.

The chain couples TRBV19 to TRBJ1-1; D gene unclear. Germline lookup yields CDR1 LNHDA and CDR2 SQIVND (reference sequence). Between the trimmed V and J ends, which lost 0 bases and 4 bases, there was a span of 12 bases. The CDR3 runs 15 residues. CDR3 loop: CASSIDRMGGTEAFF. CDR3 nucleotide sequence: TGTGCCAGTAGTATAGATCGGATGGGTGGCACTGAAGCTTTCTTT. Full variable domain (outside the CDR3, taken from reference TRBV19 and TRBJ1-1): DGGITQSPKYLFRKEGQNVTLSCEQNLNHDAMYWYRQDPGQGLRLIYYSQIVNDFQKGDIAEGYSVSREKKESFPLTVTSAQKNPTAFYLCASSIDRMGGTEAFFGQGTRLTVV.

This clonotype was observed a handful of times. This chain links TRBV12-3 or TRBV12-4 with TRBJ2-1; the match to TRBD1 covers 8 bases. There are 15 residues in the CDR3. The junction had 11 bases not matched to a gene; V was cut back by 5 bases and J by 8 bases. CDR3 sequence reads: CASSVTGTGTYEQFF. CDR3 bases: TGTGCCAGCAGTGTCACCGGGACAGGCACTTATGAGCAGTTCTTC.

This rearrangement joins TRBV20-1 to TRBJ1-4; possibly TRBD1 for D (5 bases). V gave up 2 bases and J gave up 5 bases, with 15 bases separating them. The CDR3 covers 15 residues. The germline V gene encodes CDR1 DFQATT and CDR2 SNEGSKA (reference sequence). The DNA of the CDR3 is TGCAGTGCTAGACAGTCCCGGGACGGGAATGAAAAACTGTTTTTT. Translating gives CSARQSRDGNEKLFF.

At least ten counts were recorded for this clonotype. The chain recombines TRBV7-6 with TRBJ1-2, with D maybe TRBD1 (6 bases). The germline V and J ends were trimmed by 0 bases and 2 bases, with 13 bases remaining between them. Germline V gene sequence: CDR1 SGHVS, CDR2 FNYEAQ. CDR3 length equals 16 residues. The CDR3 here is CASSLAPGVNNYGYTF. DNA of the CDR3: TGTGCCAGCAGCTTAGCCCCAGGGGTGAACAACTATGGCTACACCTTC.

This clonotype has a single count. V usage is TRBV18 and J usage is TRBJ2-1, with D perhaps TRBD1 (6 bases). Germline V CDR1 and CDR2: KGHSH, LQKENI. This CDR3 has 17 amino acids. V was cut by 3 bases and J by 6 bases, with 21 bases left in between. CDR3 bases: TGTGCCAGCTCACCCTCTCAGGGCAGGGGCTCATTCAATGAGCAGTTCTTC. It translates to CASSPSQGRGSFNEQFF.

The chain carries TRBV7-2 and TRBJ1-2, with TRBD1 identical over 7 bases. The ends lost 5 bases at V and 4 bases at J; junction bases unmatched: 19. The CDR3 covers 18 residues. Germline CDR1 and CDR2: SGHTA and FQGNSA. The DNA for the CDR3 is TGTGCCAGCAGCCCAGAATTGCAGACAGGGACATCTATCTATGGCTACACCTTC. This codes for CASSPELQTGTSIYGYTF.

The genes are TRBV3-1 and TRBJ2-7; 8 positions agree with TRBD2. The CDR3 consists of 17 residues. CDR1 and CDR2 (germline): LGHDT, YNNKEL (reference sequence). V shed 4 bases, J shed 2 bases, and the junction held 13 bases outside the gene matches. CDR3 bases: TGTGCCAGCAGCCCATCCCTGGTGGTAGCGGGGACCTACGAGCAGTACTTC. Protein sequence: CASSPSLVVAGTYEQYF.

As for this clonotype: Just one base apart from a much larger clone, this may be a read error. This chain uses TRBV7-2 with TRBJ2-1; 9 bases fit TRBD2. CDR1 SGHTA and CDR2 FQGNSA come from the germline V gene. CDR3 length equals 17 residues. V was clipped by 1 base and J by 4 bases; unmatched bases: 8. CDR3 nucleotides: TGTGCCAGCAGCTTAGTTGAATCGACTAGCGGTTACAATGAGCAGTTCTTC. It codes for CASSLVESTSGYNEQFF.

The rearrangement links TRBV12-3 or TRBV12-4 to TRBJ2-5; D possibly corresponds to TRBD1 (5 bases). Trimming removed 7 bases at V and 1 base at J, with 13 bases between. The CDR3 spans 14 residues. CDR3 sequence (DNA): TGTGCCAGCACCCAGGACACTATCCAAGAGACCCAGTACTTC. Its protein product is CASTQDTIQETQYF.

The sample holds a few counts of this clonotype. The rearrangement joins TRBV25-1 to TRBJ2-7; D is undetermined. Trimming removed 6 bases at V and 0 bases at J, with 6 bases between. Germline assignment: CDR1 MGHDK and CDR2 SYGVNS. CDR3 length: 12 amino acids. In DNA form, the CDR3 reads TGTGCCAGCAGATTAGGCTCCTACGAGCAGTACTTC. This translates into CASRLGSYEQYF.

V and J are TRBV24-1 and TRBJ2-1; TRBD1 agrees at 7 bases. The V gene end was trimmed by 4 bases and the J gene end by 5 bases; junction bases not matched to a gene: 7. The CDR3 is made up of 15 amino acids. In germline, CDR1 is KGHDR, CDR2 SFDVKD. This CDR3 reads CATSDRTGQNNEQFF. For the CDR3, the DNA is TGTGCCACCAGTGACCGGACAGGCCAAAACAATGAGCAGTTCTTC.

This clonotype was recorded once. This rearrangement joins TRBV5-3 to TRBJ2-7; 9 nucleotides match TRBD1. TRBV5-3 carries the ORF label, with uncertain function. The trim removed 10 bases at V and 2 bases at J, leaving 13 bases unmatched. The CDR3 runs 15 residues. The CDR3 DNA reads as TGTGCCGGCAGCTTCCCGGACAGGGGCACCTACGAGCAGTACTTC. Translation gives CAGSFPDRGTYEQYF.